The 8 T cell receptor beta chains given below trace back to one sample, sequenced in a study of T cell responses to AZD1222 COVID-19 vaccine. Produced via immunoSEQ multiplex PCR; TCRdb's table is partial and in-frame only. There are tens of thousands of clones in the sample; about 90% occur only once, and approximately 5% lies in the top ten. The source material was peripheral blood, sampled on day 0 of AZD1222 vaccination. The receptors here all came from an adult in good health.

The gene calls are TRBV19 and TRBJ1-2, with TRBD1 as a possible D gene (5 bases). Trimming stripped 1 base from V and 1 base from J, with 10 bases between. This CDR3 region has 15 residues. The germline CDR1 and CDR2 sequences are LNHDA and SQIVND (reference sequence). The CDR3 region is CASSIGGVRNYGYTF. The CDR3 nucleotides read TGTGCCAGTAGTATAGGGGGCGTCCGTAACTATGGCTACACCTTC.

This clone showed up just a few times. CDR3 nucleotide sequence: TGTGCCAGCAGCGTGACAGAGAACACTGAAGCTTTCTTT. Translating gives CASSVTENTEAFF. This chain joins TRBV7-9 and TRBJ1-1, with a possible D match to TRBD1 (5 bases). Germline loops: CDR1 SEHNR, CDR2 FQNEAQ (reference sequence). V was cut by 5 bases and J by 1 base, with 8 bases left in between. The CDR3 totals 13 residues.

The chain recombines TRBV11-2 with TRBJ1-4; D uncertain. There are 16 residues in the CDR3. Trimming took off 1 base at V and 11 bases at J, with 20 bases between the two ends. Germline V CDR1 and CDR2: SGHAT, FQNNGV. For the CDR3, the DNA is TGTGCCAGCAGCTTAGTGGTGCGGCGATGCTTGCGGAAACTGTTTTTT. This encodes CASSLVVRRCLRKLFF.

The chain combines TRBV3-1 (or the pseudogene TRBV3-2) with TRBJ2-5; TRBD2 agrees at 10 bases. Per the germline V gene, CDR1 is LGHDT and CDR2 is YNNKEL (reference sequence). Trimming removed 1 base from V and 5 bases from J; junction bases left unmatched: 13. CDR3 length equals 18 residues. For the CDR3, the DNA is TGTGCCAGCAGCCAAGTGGATTGGCTAGCGGGGGCCCAGGAGACCCAGTACTTC. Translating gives CASSQVDWLAGAQETQYF.

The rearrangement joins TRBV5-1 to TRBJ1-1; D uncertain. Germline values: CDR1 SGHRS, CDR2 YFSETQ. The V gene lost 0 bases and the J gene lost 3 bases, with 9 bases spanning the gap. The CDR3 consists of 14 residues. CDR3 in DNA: TGCGCCAGCAGCTTGGCCCTAGCGGACACTGAAGCTTTCTTT. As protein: CASSLALADTEAFF.

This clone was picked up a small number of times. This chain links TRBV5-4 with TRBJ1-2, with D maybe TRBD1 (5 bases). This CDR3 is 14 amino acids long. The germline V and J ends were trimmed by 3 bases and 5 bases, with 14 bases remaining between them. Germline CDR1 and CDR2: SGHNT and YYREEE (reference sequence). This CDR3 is CASSYGGTDYGYTF. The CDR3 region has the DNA TGTGCCAGCAGCTACGGTGGGACGGATTATGGCTACACCTTC.

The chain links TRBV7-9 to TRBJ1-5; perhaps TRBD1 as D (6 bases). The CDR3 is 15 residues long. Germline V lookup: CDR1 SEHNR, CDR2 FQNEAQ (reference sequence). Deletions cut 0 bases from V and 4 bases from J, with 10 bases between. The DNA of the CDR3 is TGTGCCAGCAGCTTAGCGCCCGGGACAAATCAGCCCCAGCATTTT. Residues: CASSLAPGTNQPQHF.

CDR3 sequence: CASSLPAGGETQYF. CDR3 DNA: TGCGCCAGCAGCTTGCCGGCGGGCGGGGAGACCCAGTACTTC. The chain has TRBV5-1 and TRBJ2-5; TRBD2 might be the D (5 bases). CDR1 and CDR2 from the germline V gene are SGHRS and YFSETQ. This CDR3 region has 14 residues. V lost 1 base and J lost 5, with 12 bases in between.